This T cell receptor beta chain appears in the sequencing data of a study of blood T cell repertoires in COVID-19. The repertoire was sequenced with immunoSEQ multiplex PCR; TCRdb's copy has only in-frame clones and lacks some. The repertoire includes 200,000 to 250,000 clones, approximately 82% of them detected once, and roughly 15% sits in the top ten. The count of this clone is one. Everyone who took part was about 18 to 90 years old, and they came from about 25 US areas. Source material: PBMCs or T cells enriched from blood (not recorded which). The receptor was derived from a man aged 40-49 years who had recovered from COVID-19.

CDR3 in DNA: TGCGCCAGCAGCTTGGGGCCGGGAATGGATGGCTACACCTTC. Its protein product is CASSLGPGMDGYTF. This sequence joins TRBV5-1 and TRBJ1-2; no reliable D call. Germline V gives CDR1 SGHRS, CDR2 YFSETQ. CDR3 length: 14 residues. V lost 0 bases, J lost 6 bases, and 12 bases lay in between.